These 13 T cell receptor beta chains were sequenced from one sample in a study of OX40 agonist ivuxolimab in advanced cancers. Method: immunoSEQ multiplex PCR; TCRdb's copy keeps in-frame clones and lacks some. In the table there are under 80,000 clones, about 90% of which are singletons. Material: CD4+ or CD8+ T cells sorted from blood, obtained in a trial of the OX40 agonist ivuxolimab. The receptors come from an adult with an advanced solid tumor such as melanoma, head and neck, liver or kidney cancer.

Comments on this clone: The junction differs from germline at one of its ends, possibly a read error. Other nucleotide sequences in the sample specify the same CDR3. This chain uses TRBV6-5 with TRBJ2-3; D perhaps matches TRBD2 (5 bases). The germline V gene encodes CDR1 MNHEY and CDR2 SVGAGI. The CDR3 consists of 16 residues. The CDR3 bases are TGTGCTAGCAGTTACGGTTGGCGGGCCAGCACAGATACGCAGTATTTT. It translates to CASSYGWRASTDTQYF.

The chain combines TRBV6-5 with TRBJ1-1, with 7 bases fitting TRBD1. This CDR3 has 15 amino acids. J gave up 3 bases and V 0 bases, and 4 bases lay outside the gene matches. Germline V gives CDR1 MNHEY, CDR2 SVGAGI. Here the CDR3 reads CASSYSFTGDTEAFF. CDR3 coding DNA: TGTGCCAGCAGTTACTCCTTTACAGGGGACACTGAAGCTTTCTTT.

The table lists this clone with a count of one. This sequence joins TRBV13 and TRBJ2-3, with 12 positions matching TRBD2. V was pared by 4 bases and J by 1 base, with 3 bases of the junction left unmatched. The CDR3 covers 16 residues. Looked up from germline, CDR1 is PRHDT and CDR2 is FYEKMQ (reference sequence). CDR3 DNA: TGTGCCAGCAGCTCCGGACTAGCGGGACGCACAGATACGCAGTATTTT. Amino acid sequence: CASSSGLAGRTDTQYF. The whole variable domain, remainder taken from reference TRBV13 and TRBJ2-3, is AAGVIQSPRHLIKEKRETATLKCYPIPRHDTVYWYQQGPGQDPQFLISFYEKMQSDKGSIPDRFSAQQFSDYHSELNMSSLELGDSALYFCASSSGLAGRTDTQYFGPGTRLTVL.

CDR3 loop: CASSLATGGLVNEQFF. The CDR3 coding sequence is TGCGCCAGCAGCTTGGCGACAGGGGGGTTGGTCAATGAGCAGTTCTTC. The chain carries TRBV5-1 and TRBJ2-1; 9 nucleotides line up with TRBD1. J was trimmed by 6 bases and V by 0 bases; bases with no gene match: 7. Germline V gene lookup returns CDR1 SGHRS and CDR2 YFSETQ. The CDR3 contains 16 residues.

The V call is TRBV2, the J call TRBJ2-1; 7 bases align to TRBD2. The ends lost 6 bases at V and 7 bases at J; junction bases unmatched: 6. Germline V gene lookup returns CDR1 SNHLY and CDR2 FYNNEI. The CDR3 totals 13 residues. The CDR3 DNA reads TGTGCCAGCAGACTGACTAGCATGAATGAGCAGTTCTTC. Protein sequence: CASRLTSMNEQFF.

The V call is TRBV6-5, the J call TRBJ2-7, with 7 bases aligning to TRBD2. The germline CDR1 and CDR2 sequences are MNHEY and SVGAGI. Trimming at V came to 0 bases and at J to 3 bases, leaving 8 bases not matched to a gene. The CDR3 length is 16 residues. The CDR3 loop reads CASSYSPPGLNYEQYF. The CDR3 nucleotides are TGTGCCAGCAGTTACTCGCCCCCGGGACTAAACTACGAGCAGTACTTC.

The chain uses TRBV28 and TRBJ2-7; D is uncertain. V lost 2 bases, J lost 2 bases, and 10 bases lay in between. CDR1 is MDHEN and CDR2 is SYDVKM in the germline V gene. This CDR3 contains 14 residues. CDR3 region: CASSLGQAPYEQYF. The CDR3, as DNA: TGTGCCAGCAGTTTAGGTCAGGCCCCCTACGAGCAGTACTTC.

The chain couples TRBV9 to TRBJ1-4, with a tentative D call TRBD1 (5 bases). V was trimmed by 7 bases and J by 0 bases, leaving 10 bases between them. Germline CDR1 reads SGDLS; CDR2 reads YYNGEE. This CDR3 contains 14 residues. The CDR3 DNA reads as TGTGCCAGCGGGACTCTTCCAACTAATGAAAAACTGTTTTTT. It codes for CASGTLPTNEKLFF.

The V gene is TRBV11-3, the J gene TRBJ2-7, with D possibly matching TRBD2 (5 bases). CDR1 is SGHNT, CDR2 YENEEA, per germline. V lost 4 bases and J lost 1, with 11 bases in between. This CDR3 region has 14 residues. The CDR3 nucleotides read TGTGCCAGCAGCTCTGGACTGTCATCCTACGAGCAGTACTTC. This sequence encodes CASSSGLSSYEQYF.

The chain is built from TRBV5-6 and TRBJ1-2, with D hard to call. The CDR3 covers 12 residues. Germline V CDR1 and CDR2: SGHDT, YYEEEE. V lost 0 bases, J lost 5 bases, and 5 bases lay in between. The CDR3 reads CASSLGPYGYTF. The CDR3 bases are TGTGCCAGCAGCTTGGGACCGTATGGCTACACCTTC.

This clone was detected once. V and J are TRBV7-9 and TRBJ2-7, with D uncertain. V lost 5 bases to trimming and J lost 5 bases, with 19 bases between them. The CDR3 runs 15 residues. Germline CDR1 is SEHNR and CDR2 is FQNEAQ (reference sequence). The CDR3 nucleotides are TGTGCCAGCAGCGATTCTCCCCTGGGATTCGACGAGCAGTACTTC. It translates to CASSDSPLGFDEQYF.

V is TRBV9 and J is TRBJ1-1, with D possibly TRBD1 on 5 matching bases. V lost 0 bases, J lost 5 bases, and 14 bases lay in between. CDR1 and CDR2 (germline): SGDLS, YYNGEE. The CDR3 is 15 residues long. The CDR3 is CASSVDGGESTEAFF. The CDR3 region has the DNA TGTGCCAGCAGCGTAGATGGGGGGGAGAGTACTGAAGCTTTCTTT.

This chain connects TRBV29-1 to TRBJ2-1, with 13 bases that match TRBD2. J was trimmed by 5 bases and V by 5 bases; bases with no gene match: 6. In germline, CDR1 is SQVTM, CDR2 ANQGSEA. The CDR3 runs to 15 residues. The CDR3, as DNA: TGCAGCGTTCGGACTAGCGGGAGTTACAACAATGAGCAGTTCTTC. This encodes CSVRTSGSYNNEQFF.